This T cell receptor (beta chain) was obtained from a study of T cell changes during pregnancy in multiple sclerosis. The protocol was immunoSEQ multiplex PCR, while the TCRdb copy is restricted to in-frame clones and leaves out a portion. There are about 69,000 clones in the sample; over 80% occur only once, and around 2% lies in the top ten. Germline lookup yields CDR1 SQVTM and CDR2 ANQGSEA. The CDR3 spans 14 residues. Trimming cost V 4 bases and J 4 bases, with 17 bases left between them. The rearrangement uses TRBV29-1 and TRBJ2-7, with D possibly being TRBD1 (6 bases). The specimen was peripheral blood, collected in the third trimester of pregnancy. This TCR was recovered from a female donor in good health, enrolled as a control in a pregnancy study. The CDR3 here is CSVVRGQGRYEQYF. DNA of the CDR3: TGCAGCGTTGTCCGGGGTCAGGGGCGGTACGAGCAGTACTTC.